The 2 T cell receptor beta chains given below trace back to one sample, sequenced in a study of blood T cells in healthy people across ages. Together with a sample-barcoded 5' primer, a J-beta primer mix was included in a second PCR lasting roughly 6 to 12 cycles. One entry per CDR3 protein, called by TCRdb with MiXCR from the 5' RACE reads. The repertoire holds 850,000 to 1,300,000 distinct CDR3 sequences, with 35% to 55% as singletons. What was sequenced was blood. The source is a woman aged 55 to 70 in good health.

In its sample, this clonotype was seen once. This rearrangement joins TRBV10-1 to TRBJ2-1, with D perhaps assigned TRBD1 or TRBD2 (5 bases each). V shed 8 bases and J shed 13 bases, with 21 bases lying between them. In germline, CDR1 is WNHNN, CDR2 SYGVQD (reference sequence). This CDR3 spans 13 amino acids. This CDR3 is CASATGTQETQFF. Written as DNA, the CDR3 is TGCGCCAGCGCAACCGGGACCCAAGAGACCCAGTTCTTC.

This clonotype showed up just a few times. This chain links TRBV9 with TRBJ1-2; a weak D match, TRBD1 (6 bases). Per germline, CDR1 SGDLS and CDR2 YYNGEE. The CDR3 is 15 residues long. The V end was cut by 3 bases, the J end by 0 bases, with 12 bases between. The CDR3 bases are TGTGCCAGCAGCGCACGGGACATAGCTAACTATGGCTACACCTTC. It translates to CASSARDIANYGYTF.